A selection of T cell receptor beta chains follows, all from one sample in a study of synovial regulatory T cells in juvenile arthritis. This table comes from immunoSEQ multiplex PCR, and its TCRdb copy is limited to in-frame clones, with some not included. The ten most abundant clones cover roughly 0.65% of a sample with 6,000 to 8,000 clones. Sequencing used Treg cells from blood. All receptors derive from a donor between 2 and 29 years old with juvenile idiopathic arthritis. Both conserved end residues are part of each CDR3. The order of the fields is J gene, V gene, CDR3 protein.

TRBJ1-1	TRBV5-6	CASSLAGMWNTEAFF
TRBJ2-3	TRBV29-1	CSLRGGGITDTQYF
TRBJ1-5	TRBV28	CASSFGLSQSGVVQPQHF
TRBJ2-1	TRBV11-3	CASSLFFEGYNEQFF
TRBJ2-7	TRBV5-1	CASSLVHPAGYEQYF
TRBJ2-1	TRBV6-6	CASRGTGYNEQFF
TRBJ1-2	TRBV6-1	CASSEAASGGYTF
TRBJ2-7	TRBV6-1	CASSARPGTGLNEQYF
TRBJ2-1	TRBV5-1	CASSASEVGGGSYNEQFF
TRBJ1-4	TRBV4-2	CASSQDSAKLFF
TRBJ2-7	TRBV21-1	CARMGDRGRKGYEQYF
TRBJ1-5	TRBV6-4	CASSDSTRFRREDGGQPQHF
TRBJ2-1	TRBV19	CASSTIAGGRVNEQFF
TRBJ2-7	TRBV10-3	CAISDLGWGRLVEQYF
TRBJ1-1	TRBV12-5	CASGLDRPEAFF
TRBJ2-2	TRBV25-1	CASSGLGGGSTGELFF
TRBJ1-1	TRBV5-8	CASSPSWNTEAFF
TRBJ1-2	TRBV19	CASTQGTGLRGYTF
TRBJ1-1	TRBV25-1	CASMSPGTEAFF
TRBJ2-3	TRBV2	CASTRDRGYTDTQYF
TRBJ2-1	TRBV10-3	CAISELTSGSYEQFF
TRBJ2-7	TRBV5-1	CASSLDSWSYEQYF
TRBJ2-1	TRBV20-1	CSASDNEKQFF
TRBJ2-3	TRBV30	CAWRARGGAGTDTQYF
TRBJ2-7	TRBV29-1	CSVGEPGYEQYF
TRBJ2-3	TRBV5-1	CASSLGYTGSTDTQYF
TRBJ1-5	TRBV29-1	CSVATGTGVNQPQHF
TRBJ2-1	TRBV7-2	CASSFVGLFSSYNEQFF
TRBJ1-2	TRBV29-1	CSATTATNYGYTF
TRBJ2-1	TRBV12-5	CASGSSTGGNYNEQFF